The 25 T cell receptor beta chains below all came from one sample that was sequenced in a study of shared clonotypes between healthy human individuals. Positive CCR7 selection of CD45RO-negative cells yielded the naive CD8 cells, and terminally differentiated effector memory CD45RA+ cells were excluded. TCRdb keeps only in-frame clones here, not all; method: immunoSEQ multiplex PCR. The data contain 560,000 or so clones, 95% to 96% of them seen just once; the ten biggest clones take up about 0.12%. The material sequenced was naive CD8+ T cells sorted from blood. These receptors were collected from a woman aged 25 to 39 in good health.

V is TRBV10-2 and J is TRBJ1-1; D possibly corresponds to TRBD1 (6 bases). In germline, CDR1 is WSHSY, CDR2 SAAADI. The CDR3 loop spans 15 amino acids. V was cut by 3 bases and J by 2 bases, with 13 bases left in between. CDR3 sequence (DNA): TGCGCCAGCAGTGACGGGACACCACTTAACACTGAAGCTTTCTTT. Translating gives CASSDGTPLNTEAFF.

The V gene is TRBV10-1, the J gene TRBJ2-2; the D gene could be TRBD1 or TRBD2 (5 bases each). This CDR3 comprises 15 residues. Germline V gene lookup returns CDR1 WNHNN and CDR2 SYGVQD (reference sequence). Trimming took off 4 bases at V and 2 bases at J, with 11 bases between the two ends. This CDR3 is CASSGDGENTGELFF. DNA for the CDR3: TGCGCCAGCAGTGGGGACGGAGAAAACACCGGGGAGCTGTTTTTT.

In the case of this clone: Other DNA sequences from this sample encode an identical CDR3 as well. The chain combines TRBV28 with TRBJ2-3; 7 bases line up with TRBD2. After removal of 3 bases from V and 0 bases from J, the junction contained 0 bases not matched to a gene. Germline V gene sequence: CDR1 MDHEN, CDR2 SYDVKM. This CDR3 is 14 amino acids long. The CDR3 sequence: CASSLGGSTDTQYF. DNA of the CDR3: TGTGCCAGCAGTTTGGGAGGGAGCACAGATACGCAGTATTTT. Together with reference TRBV28 and TRBJ2-3, the CDR3 gives the full variable domain: DVKVTQSSRYLVKRTGEKVFLECVQDMDHENMFWYRQDPGLGLRLIYFSYDVKMKEKGDIPEGYSVSREKKERFSLILESASTNQTSMYLCASSLGGSTDTQYFGPGTRLTVL.

The chain recombines TRBV28 with TRBJ2-2, with D perhaps TRBD1 or TRBD2 (5 bases each). V lost 5 bases to trimming and J lost 4 bases, with 11 bases between them. The CDR3 consists of 14 residues. The germline gives CDR1 MDHEN, CDR2 SYDVKM. The CDR3 nucleotides read TGTGCCAGCAGTCAGAGGGGTGGCACCGGGGAGCTGTTTTTT. Residues: CASSQRGGTGELFF.

CDR3 DNA sequence: TGCGCCAGCAGCCAAGATGTGGCGCAAGAGACCCAGTACTTC. Translated, it gives CASSQDVAQETQYF. V gene TRBV4-1 combines with J gene TRBJ2-5; D uncertain. This CDR3 has 14 amino acids. V lost 0 bases and J 2 bases, leaving 7 bases between the germline ends. Germline CDR1 is MGHRA and CDR2 is YSYEKL.

The rearrangement joins TRBV19 to TRBJ1-5, with a tentative D call TRBD1 (5 bases). Germline CDR1 and CDR2: LNHDA and SQIVND (reference sequence). The germline V and J ends were trimmed by 9 bases and 0 bases, with 18 bases remaining between them. This CDR3 is built from 16 residues. The CDR3 is CASTPWGGYSNQPQHF. CDR3 DNA: TGTGCCAGCACGCCCTGGGGGGGGTATAGCAATCAGCCCCAGCATTTT.

The rearrangement joins TRBV7-2 to TRBJ2-7; the D gene could be TRBD1 or TRBD2 (5 bases each). V lost 4 bases to trimming and J lost 3 bases, with 16 bases between them. Per germline, CDR1 SGHTA and CDR2 FQGNSA. The CDR3 is made up of 15 amino acids. CDR3 loop: CASSSRDGGVYEQYF. CDR3 sequence (DNA): TGTGCCAGCAGCTCCAGGGACGGAGGAGTCTACGAGCAGTACTTC.

The chain combines TRBV27 with TRBJ2-1; D tentatively fits TRBD1 or TRBD2 (5 bases each). Deletions cut 6 bases from V and 12 bases from J, with 21 bases between. The CDR3 extends over 14 amino acids. CDR1 is MNHEY, CDR2 SMNVEV, per germline (reference sequence). The DNA of the CDR3 is TGTGCCAGCAGCCGTCCAGGGTGGAGTGGGGGGCAGTTCTTC. Residues: CASSRPGWSGGQFF.

This clone appeared once. J is TRBJ1-1 and V is TRBV6-5; D gene unclear. CDR3 length equals 13 residues. The V gene lost 0 bases and the J gene lost 7 bases, with 9 bases spanning the gap. CDR1 is MNHEY, CDR2 SVGAGI, per germline. The CDR3 bases are TGTGCCAGCAGTTACTCCGACACCCATGAAGCTTTCTTT. Translating gives CASSYSDTHEAFF.

The sample holds one count of this clone. The CDR3 nucleotides are TGTGCCAGCCAACCGCTTGGCCCCTACAATGAGCAGTTCTTC. It is translated as CASQPLGPYNEQFF. The rearrangement joins TRBV7-2 to TRBJ2-1; no clear D gene. The germline V and J ends were trimmed by 8 bases and 2 bases, with 13 bases remaining between them. The CDR3 runs 14 residues. CDR1 is SGHTA, CDR2 FQGNSA, per germline.

The rearrangement links TRBV19 to TRBJ2-7, with TRBD1 identical over 9 bases. V lost 5 bases to trimming and J lost 3 bases; unmatched junction nucleotides: 8. The CDR3 covers 15 residues. Germline CDR1 LNHDA, CDR2 SQIVND (reference sequence). CDR3 region: CASSAGQGSDYEQYF. DNA for the CDR3: TGTGCCAGTAGTGCGGGACAGGGCTCGGACTACGAGCAGTACTTC.

The CDR3 loop is CASNEPEGTGVNTEAFF. The CDR3 DNA reads as TGTGCCAGCAACGAACCGGAGGGGACAGGGGTTAACACTGAAGCTTTCTTT. The gene calls are TRBV2 and TRBJ1-1; 10 nucleotides agree with TRBD1. Germline values: CDR1 SNHLY, CDR2 FYNNEI. V shed 7 bases and J 2 bases; nucleotides not matched to a gene: 13. The CDR3 covers 17 residues.

V gene TRBV9 combines with J gene TRBJ1-4; D is perhaps TRBD1 (5 bases). CDR3 size: 14 residues. Between the trimmed V and J ends, which lost 7 bases and 4 bases, there was a span of 14 bases. CDR1 is SGDLS and CDR2 is YYNGEE in the germline V gene. The chain's CDR3 is CASGLEGINEKLFF. The CDR3, as DNA: TGTGCCAGCGGGTTGGAGGGGATTAATGAAAAACTGTTTTTT.

The chain links TRBV7-9 to TRBJ2-7, with 10 bases lining up with TRBD2. J gave up 4 bases and V 4 bases, and 4 bases lay outside the gene matches. This CDR3 spans 14 amino acids. Germline lookup yields CDR1 SEHNR and CDR2 FQNEAQ (reference sequence). CDR3 DNA: TGTGCCAGCAGCTCTAGCGGGAGACAATACGAGCAGTACTTC. This encodes CASSSSGRQYEQYF. Filled out from reference TRBV7-9 and TRBJ2-7, the complete variable domain reads DTGVSQNPRHKITKRGQNVTFRCDPISEHNRLYWYRQTLGQGPEFLTYFQNEAQLEKSRLLSDRFSAERPKGSFSTLEIQRTEQGDSAMYLCASSSSGRQYEQYFGPGTRLTVT.

The rearrangement joins TRBV5-1 to TRBJ2-7; tentatively, D is TRBD2 (5 bases). The CDR3 is made up of 12 amino acids. The germline V and J ends were trimmed by 0 bases and 4 bases, with 5 bases remaining between them. Germline CDR1 reads SGHRS; CDR2 reads YFSETQ. The DNA of the CDR3 is TGCGCCAGCAGCTTGGGGGAGTACGAGCAGTACTTC. This sequence encodes CASSLGEYEQYF.

V and J are TRBV30 and TRBJ1-1; weak D call: TRBD1 (6 bases). The CDR3 contains 13 residues. Deletions cut 2 bases from V and 7 bases from J, with 14 bases between. Germline lookup yields CDR1 GTSNPN and CDR2 SVGIG (reference sequence). CDR3 sequence (DNA): TGTGCCTGGAGTCCCCGGGGGCTGGTTGAAGCTTTCTTT. Residues: CAWSPRGLVEAFF.

The V and J genes are TRBV7-3 and TRBJ2-1; D is undetermined. Trimming removed 5 bases at V and 4 bases at J, with 15 bases between. CDR3 size: 15 residues. Germline V gene sequence: CDR1 SGHTA, CDR2 FQGTGA. CDR3 coding DNA: TGTGCCAGCAGCCCCCTGACTTCGCAGTACAATGAGCAGTTCTTC. Protein sequence: CASSPLTSQYNEQFF.

The chain joins TRBV27 to TRBJ2-5; 12 bases map to TRBD2. Germline V CDR1 and CDR2: MNHEY, SMNVEV (reference sequence). The CDR3 extends over 17 amino acids. Trimming at V came to 1 base and at J to 2 bases, leaving 5 bases not matched to a gene. This CDR3 reads CASSLLLAGGPQETQYF. The CDR3 DNA reads as TGTGCCAGCAGTTTATTGCTAGCGGGAGGGCCTCAAGAGACCCAGTACTTC.

Remarks on this clone: Additional DNA sequences in this sample encode the identical CDR3. The chain links TRBV5-6 to TRBJ2-7; D unresolved. Trimming stripped 0 bases from V and 2 bases from J, with 3 bases between. The CDR3 consists of 12 residues. Germline V CDR1 and CDR2: SGHDT, YYEEEE. The CDR3: CASSLGTYEQYF. The CDR3 DNA sequence: TGTGCCAGCAGCTTGGGCACCTACGAGCAGTACTTC.

V usage is TRBV11-1 and J usage is TRBJ2-5, with D possibly matching TRBD1 (6 bases). Germline V lookup: CDR1 SGHAT, CDR2 FQDESV (reference sequence). The CDR3 has 14 residues. Between the trimmed V and J ends, which lost 4 bases and 0 bases, there was a span of 9 bases. In DNA, the CDR3 is TGTGCCAGCAGCTCATGGACAGACCAAGAGACCCAGTACTTC. This encodes CASSSWTDQETQYF.

The chain uses TRBV21-1 and TRBJ1-2. TRBV21-1 is annotated as a pseudogene. CDR3 size: 15 residues. CDR3 sequence reads: CASSKEGQKNYGYTF. CDR3 in DNA: TGTGCCAGCAGCAAAGAAGGTCAGAAGAACTATGGCTACACCTTC.

J is TRBJ2-1 and V is TRBV5-1, with D possibly TRBD1 on 5 matching bases. This CDR3 is 16 amino acids long. The V gene lost 0 bases and the J gene lost 5 bases, with 15 bases spanning the gap. The V gene's germline CDR1 is SGHRS and CDR2 YFSETQ. CDR3 residues: CASSLGPDTANNEQFF. DNA for the CDR3: TGCGCCAGCAGCTTGGGTCCGGACACGGCAAACAATGAGCAGTTCTTC.

The chain recombines TRBV6-1 with TRBJ1-5; no reliable D call. V was cut by 4 bases and J by 6 bases, with 10 bases left in between. The CDR3 has 13 amino acids. Germline V CDR1 and CDR2: MNHNS, SASEGT. CDR3 residues: CASSGRVVQPQHF. For the CDR3, the DNA is TGTGCCAGCAGTGGGAGGGTGGTTCAGCCCCAGCATTTT.

This rearrangement joins TRBV2 to TRBJ2-5; D remains ambiguous. Trimming cost V 0 bases and J 6 bases, with 8 bases left between them. This CDR3 is built from 13 residues. Per the germline V gene, CDR1 is SNHLY and CDR2 is FYNNEI. The CDR3 DNA sequence: TGTGCCAGCAGTGAAGCTTTTGCCCAGACCCAGTACTTC. Translated: CASSEAFAQTQYF.

The J gene is TRBJ1-3, the V gene TRBV4-1, with D tentatively TRBD1 (5 bases). The CDR3 extends over 15 amino acids. Germline V gene lookup returns CDR1 MGHRA and CDR2 YSYEKL. Deletions cut 2 bases from V and 0 bases from J, with 8 bases between. The CDR3 DNA is TGCGCCAGCAGCCAACGGGACCGCTCTGGAAACACCATATATTTT. Translation: CASSQRDRSGNTIYF.